These 23 T cell receptor beta chains originate from one sample sequenced in a study of cytomegalovirus exposure and HLA in healthy donors. Primers for the PCR totalled 60 Vbeta and 13 Jbeta. The repertoire was sequenced with immunoSEQ multiplex PCR; TCRdb's copy has only in-frame clones and lacks some. The table includes 150,000 to 200,000 clones, approximately 80% detected once. Sequenced input: PBMCs. These receptors were obtained from a woman aged 40 to 50 in good health and CMV-seropositive.

The J gene is TRBJ2-3, the V gene TRBV9; 8 bases fit TRBD2. The CDR3 is 16 residues long. The V gene's germline CDR1 is SGDLS and CDR2 YYNGEE. J lost 1 base, V lost 0 bases, and 4 bases had no gene match. CDR3 in DNA: TGTGCCAGCAGCGTAGCCGGGACTAGGGGCACAGATACGCAGTATTTT. It translates to CASSVAGTRGTDTQYF.

The rearrangement uses TRBV6-5 and TRBJ2-1; TRBD1 is a possible D gene (6 bases). The CDR3 is 13 residues long. Trimming removed 10 bases from V and 4 bases from J, with 14 bases in between. Germline V gene sequence: CDR1 MNHEY, CDR2 SVGAGI. The CDR3 spells CATGQKVYNEQFF. Written as DNA, the CDR3 is TGTGCCACAGGACAGAAAGTTTACAATGAGCAGTTCTTC.

A few counts support this clone. J is TRBJ2-1 and V is TRBV20-1, with a weak D call TRBD2 (7 bases). This CDR3 is 11 amino acids long. The V gene's germline CDR1 is DFQATT and CDR2 SNEGSKA (reference sequence). V lost 7 bases to trimming and J lost 10 bases, with 14 bases between them. The CDR3 sequence: CSVRGAGEQFF. CDR3 nucleotide sequence: TGCAGTGTCCGGGGGGCCGGGGAGCAGTTCTTC.

This clone was recorded only once. The chain employs TRBV5-6 and TRBJ2-7; D uncertain. V was shortened by 2 bases and J by 6 bases, with 6 bases between the two germline ends. The germline V gene encodes CDR1 SGHDT and CDR2 YYEEEE. The CDR3 runs to 11 residues. CDR3 coding DNA: TGTGCCAGCAGCTTTCAATCCGAGCAGTACTTC. This gives the protein CASSFQSEQYF. Based on the CDR3 plus reference TRBV5-6 and TRBJ2-7, the full variable domain is DAGVTQSPTHLIKTRGQQVTLRCSPKSGHDTVSWYQQALGQGPQFIFQYYEEEERQRGNFPDRFSGHQFPNYSSELNVNALLLGDSALYLCASSFQSEQYFGPGTRLTVT.

The rearrangement uses TRBV6-5 and TRBJ1-2; TRBD1 aligns across 7 bases. There are 14 residues in the CDR3. With V trimmed by 5 bases and J by 5 bases, 8 bases remained unmatched. From germline, CDR1 is MNHEY and CDR2 SVGAGI. This CDR3 is CASSGAGGGYGYTF. CDR3 in DNA: TGTGCCAGCAGTGGGGCAGGGGGTGGGTATGGCTACACCTTC.

V and J are TRBV7-2 and TRBJ1-5, with 7 bases lining up with TRBD1. CDR3 length: 14 amino acids. V shed 5 bases and J 7 bases; nucleotides not matched to a gene: 8. CDR1 SGHTA and CDR2 FQGNSA come from the germline V gene. In DNA, the CDR3 is TGTGCCAGCAGCCCACAGGGGTTACGGCAGCCCCAGCATTTT. As protein: CASSPQGLRQPQHF.

This clone was detected many times. The chain is built from TRBV7-9 and TRBJ2-7; 9 nucleotides line up with TRBD1. Germline V CDR1 and CDR2: SEHNR, FQNEAQ (reference sequence). V trimming: 5 bases; J trimming: 2 bases; junction bases outside the gene matches: 1. CDR3 length equals 13 residues. As DNA, the CDR3 is TGTGCCAGCAGCGGGACAGGGACCTACGAGCAGTACTTC. Translation: CASSGTGTYEQYF.

The chain has TRBV11-2 and TRBJ1-1; D is unresolved. V was pared by 5 bases and J by 0 bases, with 10 bases between. The CDR3 sequence is 14 residues long. Germline values: CDR1 SGHAT, CDR2 FQNNGV. CDR3: CASSLRPMNTEAFF. In DNA, the CDR3 is TGTGCCAGCAGCCTCAGGCCGATGAACACTGAAGCTTTCTTT.

This rearrangement joins TRBV5-4 to TRBJ1-4; the D gene is possibly TRBD1 (6 bases). Germline assignment: CDR1 SGHNT and CDR2 YYREEE (reference sequence). CDR3 length: 15 amino acids. Trimming shortened V by 3 bases and J by 5 bases, and 14 bases separated the two germline ends. CDR3 nucleotides: TGTGCCAGCAGCTCGCCGGGACAAGAAAATGAAAAACTGTTTTTT. Translating gives CASSSPGQENEKLFF. The whole variable domain, filled in from reference TRBV5-4 and TRBJ1-4, reads ETGVTQSPTHLIKTRGQQVTLRCSSQSGHNTVSWYQQALGQGPQFIFQYYREEENGRGNFPPRFSGLQFPNYSSELNVNALELDDSALYLCASSSPGQENEKLFFGSGTQLSVL.

This rearrangement joins TRBV5-1 to TRBJ2-7, with a weak D call TRBD1 (6 bases). V was trimmed by 4 bases and J by 7 bases, leaving 12 bases between them. The CDR3 extends over 12 amino acids. The germline V gene has CDR1 SGHRS and CDR2 YFSETQ. CDR3 DNA: TGCGCCAGCAGCACACAGGGCGAGGAGCAGTACTTC. Translating gives CASSTQGEEQYF. The full variable domain, rest sourced from reference TRBV5-1 and TRBJ2-7, is KAGVTQTPRYLIKTRGQQVTLSCSPISGHRSVSWYQQTPGQGLQFLFEYFSETQRNKGNFPGRFSGRQFSNSRSEMNVSTLELGDSALYLCASSTQGEEQYFGPGTRLTVT.

The rearrangement uses TRBV10-1 and TRBJ1-5; no definite D call. In germline, CDR1 is WNHNN, CDR2 SYGVQD (reference sequence). This CDR3 spans 13 amino acids. Trimming cost V 4 bases and J 6 bases, with 10 bases left between them. The CDR3: CASSGGFGQPQHF. Here the CDR3 DNA reads TGCGCCAGCAGTGGAGGTTTCGGTCAGCCCCAGCATTTT.

The J gene is TRBJ2-7, the V gene TRBV4-1; TRBD2 matches 8 bases. Trimming at V came to 0 bases and at J to 9 bases, leaving 7 bases not matched to a gene. The germline V gene encodes CDR1 MGHRA and CDR2 YSYEKL. The CDR3 has 14 amino acids. In DNA, the CDR3 is TGCGCCAGCAGCCAAGAGACTAGCGCGGCGGGGCAGTACTTC. As protein: CASSQETSAAGQYF.

The rearrangement joins TRBV9 to TRBJ2-2; 13 bases map to TRBD2. The CDR3 is made up of 16 amino acids. The J segment lost 6 bases and the V segment lost 2 bases, leaving 4 bases of the junction unmatched. Germline V lookup: CDR1 SGDLS, CDR2 YYNGEE. CDR3 sequence reads: CASSVYGLAGAGELFF. The CDR3 DNA is TGTGCCAGCAGCGTGTATGGACTAGCGGGAGCCGGGGAGCTGTTTTTT.

This clone was seen once. This chain's CDR3 is CASSPGQQETQYF. The DNA for the CDR3 is TGTGCCAGCAGTCCCGGACAGCAAGAGACCCAGTACTTC. This chain uses TRBV2 with TRBJ2-5, with D possibly being TRBD1 (6 bases). Between the trimmed V and J ends, which lost 5 bases and 2 bases, there was a span of 9 bases. Germline CDR1 reads SNHLY; CDR2 reads FYNNEI. There are 13 residues in the CDR3.

The genes are TRBV7-9 and TRBJ2-2; TRBD1 matches at 7 bases. Germline values: CDR1 SEHNR, CDR2 FQNEAQ (reference sequence). The CDR3 spans 15 residues. V lost 1 base, J lost 7 bases, and 6 bases stayed unmatched. CDR3 sequence reads: CASSLGRGKIGELFF. The CDR3 region has the DNA TGTGCCAGCAGCTTAGGCAGGGGGAAGATCGGGGAGCTGTTTTTT.

The DNA of the CDR3 is TGTGCCAGCAGTTATCGGACTAGCGGCACAGATACGCAGTATTTT. Its protein is CASSYRTSGTDTQYF. The gene calls are TRBV6-5 and TRBJ2-3, with 9 bases lining up with TRBD2. This CDR3 comprises 15 residues. With 3 bases clipped from V and 1 base from J, the junction kept 2 bases outside the gene matches. Germline V lookup: CDR1 MNHEY, CDR2 SVGAGI.

This chain links TRBV4-3 with TRBJ1-1; D is unresolved. CDR1 and CDR2 from the germline V gene are LGHNA and YSLEER. CDR3 length equals 15 residues. Trimming took off 0 bases at V and 1 base at J, with 9 bases between the two ends. The DNA for the CDR3 is TGCGCCAGCAGCCAAGATTCCTTTTGGAACACTGAAGCTTTCTTT. As protein: CASSQDSFWNTEAFF.

The genes are TRBV6-5 and TRBJ2-2; 7 bases align to TRBD1. Looked up from germline, CDR1 is MNHEY and CDR2 is SVGAGI. Germline trimming cut 5 bases from V and 4 bases from J; bases unmatched to any gene: 7. The CDR3 is made up of 15 amino acids. In nucleotides, the CDR3 is TGTGCCAGCAGTGTAGGGGGCGTTGGCACCGGGGAGCTGTTTTTT. Its protein is CASSVGGVGTGELFF.

The chain combines TRBV7-8 with TRBJ2-1; 7 bases are a match to TRBD2. Germline CDR1 and CDR2: SGHVS and FQNEAQ. V was clipped by 3 bases and J by 4 bases; unmatched bases: 9. The CDR3 covers 16 residues. As DNA, the CDR3 is TGTGCCAGCAGCTTCTCCGGGGAGCGGGGATACAATGAGCAGTTCTTC. This encodes CASSFSGERGYNEQFF.

This clone has only one observation. The gene calls are TRBV5-5 and TRBJ2-7; D is unclear. Trimming left V 1 base short and J 1 base short, with 9 bases between. CDR3 length equals 14 residues. Germline V gene sequence: CDR1 SGHKS, CDR2 YYEKEE (reference sequence). The CDR3 coding sequence is TGTGCCAGCAGCTTGTCCGCGAAGTCCTACGAGCAGTACTTC. Translation: CASSLSAKSYEQYF.

In DNA, the CDR3 is TGTGCCAGCAGGGTTACTAGCGGGGATTACAATGAGCAGTTCTTC. Protein sequence: CASRVTSGDYNEQFF. The chain combines TRBV2 with TRBJ2-1, with 10 bases matching TRBD2. This CDR3 contains 15 residues. The germline V gene encodes CDR1 SNHLY and CDR2 FYNNEI. Trimming took 6 bases from V and 4 from J; bases not matched to a gene: 6.

This clone showed up just a few times. The chain joins TRBV4-2 to TRBJ2-1; 9 positions agree with TRBD2. CDR3 size: 19 residues. The J segment lost 0 bases and the V segment lost 0 bases, leaving 9 bases of the junction unmatched. The germline V gene has CDR1 LGHNA and CDR2 YNFKEQ. CDR3 in DNA: TGTGCCAGCAGCCAAGATGGTTCGGCGGGGGGGAACTCCTACAATGAGCAGTTCTTC. This gives the protein CASSQDGSAGGNSYNEQFF.

V gene TRBV7-9 combines with J gene TRBJ1-1, with unresolved D. In germline, CDR1 is SEHNR, CDR2 FQNEAQ (reference sequence). Trimming pared 5 bases from V and 3 bases from J, leaving 16 bases between. The CDR3 runs to 15 residues. DNA for the CDR3: TGTGCCAGCAGCCCCGGGGTCTCCGGGGACACTGAAGCTTTCTTT. Translating gives CASSPGVSGDTEAFF.